Listed here is a single T cell receptor (beta chain). The CDR3 spans 13 residues. Germline assignment: CDR1 KGHSH and CDR2 LQKENI. Between the trimmed V and J ends, which lost 3 bases and 2 bases, there was a span of 7 bases. The data originate from a study of blood T cell repertoires in COVID-19. TCRdb's table, derived via immunoSEQ multiplex PCR, lists solely in-frame clones and lacks some. The repertoire has 200,000 to 300,000 clones, approximately 90% of them found once; the top ten carry 3.5% to 4.5%. The clonotype originates from a woman in her 30s who had recovered from COVID-19. The sample comprised PBMCs or T cells enriched from blood (not recorded which). The chain recombines TRBV18 with TRBJ2-5, with D unresolved. CDR3 in DNA: TGTGCCAGCTCACCGGCACAACAAGAGACCCAGTACTTC. Protein: CASSPAQQETQYF.